These T cell receptor beta chains were read from a single sample in a study of blood T cell repertoires in COVID-19. TCRdb keeps only in-frame clones here, not all; method: immunoSEQ multiplex PCR. The sample holds around 200,000 clones, 65% to 85% seen once. The specimen was PBMCs or T cells enriched from blood (not recorded which). All receptors come from a woman aged 40-49 years with acute COVID-19. CDR3s include the opening cysteine and the closing phenylalanine or tryptophan. A D gene is named only where the DNA matches it firmly. For some rows the clone size is stated as once, few or many, or as a class when expanded; others skip it.

size | J | D | V | CDR3 | DNA
once | TRBJ1-1 | - | TRBV2 | CASSETGLNTEAFF | TGTGCCAGCAGTGAGACAGGCCTGAACACTGAAGCTTTCTTT
few | TRBJ2-7 | TRBD2 | TRBV7-2 | CASSTHSTSGGSYEQYF | TGTGCCAGCAGCACCCACTCCACTAGCGGGGGGTCCTACGAGCAGTACTTC
- | TRBJ1-1 | - | TRBV28 | CASSLSRDSTEAFF | TGTGCCAGCAGTTTATCCCGGGATTCCACTGAAGCTTTCTTT
- | TRBJ1-5 | - | TRBV5-1 | CASSLGRSGQPQHF | TGCGCCAGCAGCTTGGGTAGAAGCGGGCAGCCCCAGCATTTT
- | TRBJ1-6 | - | TRBV25-1 | CASSESGKGAYNSPLHF | TGTGCCAGCAGTGAATCAGGGAAAGGGGCCTATAATTCACCCCTCCACTTT
- | TRBJ1-2 | - | TRBV28 | CASFGGPWYGYTF | TGTGCCAGTTTTGGGGGCCCGTGGTATGGCTACACCTTC
- | TRBJ1-1 | TRBD1 | TRBV7-3 | CASSRSGGTEAFF | TGTGCCAGCAGCCGGTCAGGGGGGACTGAAGCTTTCTTT
- | TRBJ1-4 | TRBD1 | TRBV7-9 | CASSFAETGGELFF | TGTGCCAGCAGCTTCGCCGAGACAGGGGGGGAACTGTTTTTT
few | TRBJ1-6 | - | TRBV27 | CASSPLQGNNSPLHF | TGTGCCAGCAGTCCGCTTCAGGGGAATAATTCACCCCTCCACTTT
- | TRBJ2-7 | - | TRBV6-5 | CASSRGTETYEQYF | TGTGCCAGCAGCCGGGGAACAGAGACGTACGAGCAGTACTTC
- | TRBJ1-5 | - | TRBV28 | CASTPGLGNQPQHF | TGTGCCAGCACCCCGGGTTTGGGTAATCAGCCCCAGCATTTT
many | TRBJ1-5 | - | TRBV4-1 | CASSLEGRAQPQHF | TGCGCCAGCAGCCTCGAGGGTCGGGCTCAGCCCCAGCATTTT
- | TRBJ1-2 | - | TRBV7-2 | CASRPRVDGYGYTF | TGTGCCAGCAGACCTAGAGTAGATGGCTATGGCTACACCTTC
- | TRBJ1-2 | - | TRBV10-3 | CAISTGRDGYTF | TGTGCCATCAGTACAGGGCGGGATGGCTACACCTTC
- | TRBJ1-1 | TRBD1 | TRBV5-1 | CASSWDRGTEAFF | TGCGCCAGCAGCTGGGACAGGGGCACTGAAGCTTTCTTT
- | TRBJ1-6 | TRBD1 | TRBV5-1 | CASSGGTGTGEGSPLHF | TGCGCCAGCAGCGGCGGAACCGGGACAGGGGAAGGTTCACCCCTCCACTTT
- | TRBJ2-1 | - | TRBV19 | CASSLRTSYNEQFF | TGTGCCAGTAGTCTTCGTACAAGTTACAATGAGCAGTTCTTC
- | TRBJ2-5 | TRBD1 | TRBV5-6 | CASSTPTGGLETQYF | TGTGCCAGCAGCACCCCGACAGGGGGCCTGGAGACCCAGTACTTC
- | TRBJ2-4 | - | TRBV5-6 | CASSLGYLAKNIQYF | TGTGCCAGCAGCTTGGGGTACTTAGCCAAAAACATTCAGTACTTC
- | TRBJ1-2 | TRBD1 | TRBV7-2 | CASSLARLTGVNYGYTF | TGTGCCAGCAGCTTAGCAAGGTTGACAGGGGTAAACTATGGCTACACCTTC
- | TRBJ2-7 | - | TRBV14 | CASSLTGSYSYEQYF | TGTGCCAGCAGCCTCACAGGTTCTTACTCCTACGAGCAGTACTTC
- | TRBJ2-5 | - | TRBV5-6 | CASSSFFEETQYF | TGTGCCAGCAGCTCCTTTTTTGAAGAGACCCAGTACTTC
- | TRBJ2-6 | TRBD1 | TRBV20-1 | CSASDRGPEANVLTF | TGCAGTGCTAGTGACAGGGGGCCTGAGGCCAACGTCCTGACTTTC
- | TRBJ1-1 | - | TRBV9 | CASSVGASANTEAFF | TGTGCCAGCAGCGTAGGAGCGTCAGCTAACACTGAAGCTTTCTTT
- | TRBJ2-5 | - | TRBV5-6 | CASSLGQVEGETQYF | TGTGCCAGCAGCTTGGGACAGGTAGAAGGGGAGACCCAGTACTTC
- | TRBJ2-3 | - | TRBV5-1 | CASSLENRDTQYF | TGCGCCAGCAGCTTGGAGAATAGAGATACGCAGTATTTT
- | TRBJ1-5 | TRBD1 | TRBV10-3 | CAIREGQGSNQPQHF | TGTGCCATCAGAGAGGGACAGGGAAGCAATCAGCCCCAGCATTTT
- | TRBJ1-1 | - | TRBV5-1 | CASSLFQYTEAFF | TGCGCCAGCAGCTTGTTCCAGTACACTGAAGCTTTCTTT
- | TRBJ1-1 | TRBD1 | TRBV3-1/TRBV3-2 | CASSQDWDREAFF | TGTGCCAGCAGCCAAGATTGGGACAGAGAAGCTTTCTTT
- | TRBJ2-6 | TRBD1 | TRBV14 | CASSQVKGTGFSGANVLTF | TGTGCCAGCAGCCAAGTAAAAGGGACAGGGTTCTCTGGGGCCAACGTCCTGACTTTC
- | TRBJ1-3 | TRBD1 | TRBV28 | CASSPDRVAIYF | TGTGCCAGCAGTCCGGACAGGGTAGCCATATATTTT
- | TRBJ1-1 | - | TRBV18 | CASSKVGEFPEAFF | TGTGCCAGCTCTAAGGTCGGGGAATTCCCTGAAGCTTTCTTT
- | TRBJ2-1 | TRBD2 | TRBV7-3 | CASSLRIAASGQAKFYNEQFF | TGTGCCAGCAGCTTAAGAATCGCGGCTAGCGGCCAAGCAAAATTCTACAATGAGCAGTTCTTC
- | TRBJ1-4 | TRBD1 | TRBV19 | CASSRTGQGAREKLFF | TGTGCCAGTAGCAGAACTGGACAGGGGGCCCGGGAAAAACTGTTTTTT
- | TRBJ2-3 | - | TRBV27 | CASSFWAGATDTQYF | TGTGCCAGCAGTTTCTGGGCGGGGGCCACAGATACGCAGTATTTT
- | TRBJ2-7 | - | TRBV5-4 | CASSPPRSGHSYEQYF | TGTGCCAGCAGCCCGCCTCGAAGCGGGCACTCCTACGAGCAGTACTTC
many | TRBJ2-5 | TRBD2 | TRBV2 | CASTGEGGTQYF | TGTGCCAGTACCGGGGAGGGAGGGACCCAGTACTTC
- | TRBJ1-5 | TRBD1 | TRBV18 | CASSQDRVGQPQHF | TGTGCCAGCTCACAAGACAGGGTGGGGCAGCCCCAGCATTTT
- | TRBJ1-4 | - | TRBV30 | CAWSVRGTANEKLFF | TGTGCCTGGAGTGTACGGGGGACCGCGAATGAAAAACTGTTTTTT
- | TRBJ1-3 | - | TRBV18 | CASSPDRQPSSGNTIYF | TGTGCCAGCTCACCTGACAGACAACCTTCCTCTGGAAACACCATATATTTT